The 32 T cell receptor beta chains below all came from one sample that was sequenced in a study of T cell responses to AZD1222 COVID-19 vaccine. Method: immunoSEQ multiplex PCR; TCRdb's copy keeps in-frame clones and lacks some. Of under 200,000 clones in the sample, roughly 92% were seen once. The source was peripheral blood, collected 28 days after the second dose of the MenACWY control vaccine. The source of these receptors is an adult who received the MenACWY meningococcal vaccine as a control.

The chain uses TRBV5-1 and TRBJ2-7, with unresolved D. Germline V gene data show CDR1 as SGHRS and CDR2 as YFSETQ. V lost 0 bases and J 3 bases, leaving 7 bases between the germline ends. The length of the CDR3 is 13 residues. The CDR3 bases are TGCGCCAGCAGCTTGGGGACCCTCTACGAGCAGTACTTC. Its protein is CASSLGTLYEQYF.

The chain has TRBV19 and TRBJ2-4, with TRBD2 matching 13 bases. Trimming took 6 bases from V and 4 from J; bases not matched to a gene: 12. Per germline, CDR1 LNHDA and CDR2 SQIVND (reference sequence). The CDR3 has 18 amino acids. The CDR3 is CASSFTTSGRTLKNIQYF. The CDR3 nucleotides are TGTGCCAGTAGCTTTACGACTAGCGGGAGGACTCTAAAAAACATTCAGTACTTC.

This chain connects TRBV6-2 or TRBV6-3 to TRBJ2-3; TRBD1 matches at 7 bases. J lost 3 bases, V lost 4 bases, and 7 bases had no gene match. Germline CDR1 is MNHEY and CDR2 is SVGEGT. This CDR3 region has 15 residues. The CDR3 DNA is TGTGCCAGCAGTTGCCGGACAGGAGCAACAGATACGCAGTATTTT. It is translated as CASSCRTGATDTQYF.

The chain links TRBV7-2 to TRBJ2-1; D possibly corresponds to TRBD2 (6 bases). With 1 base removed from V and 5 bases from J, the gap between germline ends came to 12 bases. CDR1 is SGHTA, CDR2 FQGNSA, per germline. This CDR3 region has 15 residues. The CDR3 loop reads CASSLGGRPNNEQFF. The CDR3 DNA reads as TGTGCCAGCAGCTTAGGTGGGAGGCCCAACAATGAGCAGTTCTTC.

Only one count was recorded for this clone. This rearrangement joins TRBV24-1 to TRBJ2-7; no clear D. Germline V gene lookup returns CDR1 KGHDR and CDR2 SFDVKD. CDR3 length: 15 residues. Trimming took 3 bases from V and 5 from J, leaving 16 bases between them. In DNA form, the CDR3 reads TGTGCCACCAGTGATCCCCATTCCGGTTACCACGAGCAGTACTTC. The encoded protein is CATSDPHSGYHEQYF.

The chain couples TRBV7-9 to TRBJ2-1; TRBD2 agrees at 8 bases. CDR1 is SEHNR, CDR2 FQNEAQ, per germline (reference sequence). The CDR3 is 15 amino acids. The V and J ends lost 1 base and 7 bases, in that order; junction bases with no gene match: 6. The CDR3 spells CASSLGSGSINEQFF. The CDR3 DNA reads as TGTGCCAGCAGCTTAGGGAGCGGGAGTATTAATGAGCAGTTCTTC.

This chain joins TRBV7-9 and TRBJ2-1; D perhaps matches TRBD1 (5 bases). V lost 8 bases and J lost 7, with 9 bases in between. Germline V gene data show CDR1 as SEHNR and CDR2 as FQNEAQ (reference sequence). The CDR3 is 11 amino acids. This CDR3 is CASQGLNEQFF. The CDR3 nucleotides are TGTGCCAGCCAGGGCCTGAATGAGCAGTTCTTC.

The DNA of the CDR3 is TGTGCCAGCAGCTCCGGGACCTTGGGAGAAAAACTGTTTTTT. It specifies CASSSGTLGEKLFF. The gene calls are TRBV7-6 and TRBJ1-4, with a possible D match to TRBD1 (5 bases). Per the germline V gene, CDR1 is SGHVS and CDR2 is FNYEAQ. With 4 bases removed from V and 8 bases from J, the gap between germline ends came to 14 bases. This CDR3 has 14 amino acids.

The CDR3 loop reads CASSQAPMTGELFF. CDR3 bases: TGTGCCAGCAGCCAGGCCCCGATGACCGGGGAGCTGTTTTTT. This chain connects TRBV4-2 to TRBJ2-2; D is unresolved. Germline V lookup: CDR1 LGHNA, CDR2 YNFKEQ. The V end lost 3 bases, the J end lost 5 bases, and 10 bases lay between the germline ends. This CDR3 is 14 amino acids long.

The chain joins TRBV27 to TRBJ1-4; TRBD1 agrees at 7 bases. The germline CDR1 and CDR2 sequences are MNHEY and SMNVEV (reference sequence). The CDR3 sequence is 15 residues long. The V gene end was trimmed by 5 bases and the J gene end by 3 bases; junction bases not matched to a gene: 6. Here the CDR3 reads CASSLTTGPNEKLFF. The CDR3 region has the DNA TGTGCCAGCAGTCTAACGACAGGGCCTAATGAAAAACTGTTTTTT.

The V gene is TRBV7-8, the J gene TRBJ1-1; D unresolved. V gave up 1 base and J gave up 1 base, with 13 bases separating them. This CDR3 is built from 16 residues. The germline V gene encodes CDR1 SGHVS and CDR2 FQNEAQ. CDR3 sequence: CASSLVGTRRNTEAFF. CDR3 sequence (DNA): TGTGCCAGCAGCTTAGTAGGCACTAGGCGGAACACTGAAGCTTTCTTT.

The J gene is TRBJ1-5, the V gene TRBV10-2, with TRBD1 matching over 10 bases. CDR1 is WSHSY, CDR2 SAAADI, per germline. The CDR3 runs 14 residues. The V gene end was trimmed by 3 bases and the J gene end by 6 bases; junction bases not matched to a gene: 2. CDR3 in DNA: TGCGCCAGCAGTGATGGGACAGGGGTTCAGCCCCAGCATTTT. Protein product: CASSDGTGVQPQHF.

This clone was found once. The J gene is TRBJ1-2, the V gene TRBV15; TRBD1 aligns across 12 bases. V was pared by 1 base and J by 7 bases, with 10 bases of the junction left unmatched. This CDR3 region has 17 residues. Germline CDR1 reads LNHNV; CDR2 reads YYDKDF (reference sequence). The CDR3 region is CATSRAGTGGATAGYTF. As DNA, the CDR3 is TGTGCCACCAGCAGAGCCGGGACAGGGGGCGCGACAGCTGGCTACACCTTC.

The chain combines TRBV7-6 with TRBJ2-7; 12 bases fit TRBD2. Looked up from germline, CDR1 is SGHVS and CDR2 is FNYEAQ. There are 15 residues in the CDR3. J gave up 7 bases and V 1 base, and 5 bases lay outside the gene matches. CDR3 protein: CASSLGLAGESEQYF. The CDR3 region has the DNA TGTGCCAGCAGCTTAGGACTAGCGGGAGAATCAGAGCAGTACTTC.

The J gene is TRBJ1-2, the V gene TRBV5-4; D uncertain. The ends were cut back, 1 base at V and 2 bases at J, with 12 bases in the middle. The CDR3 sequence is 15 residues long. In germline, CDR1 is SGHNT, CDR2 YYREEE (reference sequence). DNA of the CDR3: TGTGCCAGCAGCTTGCTCAAGGATGTAAACTATGGCTACACCTTC. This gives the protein CASSLLKDVNYGYTF.

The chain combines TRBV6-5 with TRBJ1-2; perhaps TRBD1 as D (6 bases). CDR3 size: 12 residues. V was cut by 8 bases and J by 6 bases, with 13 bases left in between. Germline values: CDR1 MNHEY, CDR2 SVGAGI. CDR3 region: CASLVTGNGYTF. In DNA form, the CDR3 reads TGTGCCAGCCTTGTCACAGGGAATGGCTACACCTTC.

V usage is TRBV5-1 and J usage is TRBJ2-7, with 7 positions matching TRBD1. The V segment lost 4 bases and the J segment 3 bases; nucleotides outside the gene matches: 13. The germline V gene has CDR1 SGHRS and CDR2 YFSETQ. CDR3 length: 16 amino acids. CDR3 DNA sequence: TGCGCCAGCAGCCGGGCCCCCGGGACAGAGATCTACGAGCAGTACTTC. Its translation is CASSRAPGTEIYEQYF.

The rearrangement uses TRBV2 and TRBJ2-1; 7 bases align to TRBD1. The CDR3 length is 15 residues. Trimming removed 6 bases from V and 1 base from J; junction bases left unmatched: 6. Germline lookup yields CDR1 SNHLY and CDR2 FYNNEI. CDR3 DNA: TGTGCCAGCAGAACAGGGGATGGGTCCTACAATGAGCAGTTCTTC. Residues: CASRTGDGSYNEQFF. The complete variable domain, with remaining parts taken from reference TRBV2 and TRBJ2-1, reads EPEVTQTPSHQVTQMGQEVILRCVPISNHLYFYWYRQILGQKVEFLVSFYNNEISEKSEIFDDQFSVERPDGSNFTLKIRSTKLEDSAMYFCASRTGDGSYNEQFFGPGTRLTVL.

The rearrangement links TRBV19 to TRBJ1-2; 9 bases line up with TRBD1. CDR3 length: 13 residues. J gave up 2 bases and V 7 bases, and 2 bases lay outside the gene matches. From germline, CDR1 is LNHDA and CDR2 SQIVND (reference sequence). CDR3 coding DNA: TGTGCCAGTAAAGGACAGGGGAACTATGGCTACACCTTC. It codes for CASKGQGNYGYTF. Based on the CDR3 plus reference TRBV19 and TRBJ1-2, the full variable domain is DGGITQSPKYLFRKEGQNVTLSCEQNLNHDAMYWYRQDPGQGLRLIYYSQIVNDFQKGDIAEGYSVSREKKESFPLTVTSAQKNPTAFYLCASKGQGNYGYTFGSGTRLTVV.

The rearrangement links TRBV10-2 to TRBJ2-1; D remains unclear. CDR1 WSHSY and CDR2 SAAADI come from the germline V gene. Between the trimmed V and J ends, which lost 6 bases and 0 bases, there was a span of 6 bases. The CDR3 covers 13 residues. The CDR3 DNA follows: TGCGCCAGCAGGGCTAGCTCCTACAATGAGCAGTTCTTC. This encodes CASRASSYNEQFF.

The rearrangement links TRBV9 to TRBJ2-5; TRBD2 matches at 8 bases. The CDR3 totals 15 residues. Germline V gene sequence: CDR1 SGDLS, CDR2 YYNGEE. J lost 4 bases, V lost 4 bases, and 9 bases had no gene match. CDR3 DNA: TGTGCCAGCAGCTCCCAATCCCTAGCGGGAGAGACCCAGTACTTC. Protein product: CASSSQSLAGETQYF.

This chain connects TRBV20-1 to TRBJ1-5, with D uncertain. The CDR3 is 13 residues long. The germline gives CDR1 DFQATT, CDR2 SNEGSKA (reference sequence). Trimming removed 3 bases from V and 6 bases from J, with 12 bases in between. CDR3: CSASYGVGQPQHF. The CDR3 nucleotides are TGCAGTGCTAGTTACGGGGTGGGTCAGCCCCAGCATTTT.

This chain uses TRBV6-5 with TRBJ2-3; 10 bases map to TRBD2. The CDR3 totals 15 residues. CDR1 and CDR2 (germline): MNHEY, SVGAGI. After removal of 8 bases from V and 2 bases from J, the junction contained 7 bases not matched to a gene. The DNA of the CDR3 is TGTGCCAGCGCCGGACTAGCGGAACCCACAGATACGCAGTATTTT. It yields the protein CASAGLAEPTDTQYF.

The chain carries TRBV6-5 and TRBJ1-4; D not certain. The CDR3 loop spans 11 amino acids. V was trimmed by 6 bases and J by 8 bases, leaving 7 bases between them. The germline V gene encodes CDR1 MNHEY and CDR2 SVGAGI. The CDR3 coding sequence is TGTGCCAGCAGCCCCAGCGAAAAACTGTTTTTT. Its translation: CASSPSEKLFF.

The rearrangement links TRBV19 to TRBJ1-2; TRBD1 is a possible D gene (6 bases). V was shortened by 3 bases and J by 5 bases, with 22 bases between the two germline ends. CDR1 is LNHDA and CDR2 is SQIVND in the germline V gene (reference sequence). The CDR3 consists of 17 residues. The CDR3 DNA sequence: TGTGCCAGTAGTATCATCCTAGCGTCAGGGGCGCTATATGGCTACACCTTC. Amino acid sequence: CASSIILASGALYGYTF. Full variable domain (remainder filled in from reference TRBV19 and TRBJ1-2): DGGITQSPKYLFRKEGQNVTLSCEQNLNHDAMYWYRQDPGQGLRLIYYSQIVNDFQKGDIAEGYSVSREKKESFPLTVTSAQKNPTAFYLCASSIILASGALYGYTFGSGTRLTVV.

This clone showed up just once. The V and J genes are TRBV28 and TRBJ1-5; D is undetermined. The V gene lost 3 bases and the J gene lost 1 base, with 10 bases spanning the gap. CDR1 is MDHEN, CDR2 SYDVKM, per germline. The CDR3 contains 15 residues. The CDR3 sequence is CASSLRELSNQPQHF. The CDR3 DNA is TGTGCCAGCAGTTTGAGGGAACTGAGCAATCAGCCCCAGCATTTT.

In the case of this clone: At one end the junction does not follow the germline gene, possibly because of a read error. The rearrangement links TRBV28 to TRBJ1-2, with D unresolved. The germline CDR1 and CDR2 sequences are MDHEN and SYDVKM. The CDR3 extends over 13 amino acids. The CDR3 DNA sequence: TGTGCCAGCTCCCCTGAGGGTTTCTATAGCTACACCTTC. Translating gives CASSPEGFYSYTF.

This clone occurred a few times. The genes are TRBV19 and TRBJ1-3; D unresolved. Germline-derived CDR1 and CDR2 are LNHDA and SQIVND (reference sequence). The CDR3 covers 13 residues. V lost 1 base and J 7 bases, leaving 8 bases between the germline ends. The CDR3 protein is CASSIGVDNTIYF. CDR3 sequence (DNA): TGTGCCAGTAGTATAGGGGTGGATAACACCATATATTTT.

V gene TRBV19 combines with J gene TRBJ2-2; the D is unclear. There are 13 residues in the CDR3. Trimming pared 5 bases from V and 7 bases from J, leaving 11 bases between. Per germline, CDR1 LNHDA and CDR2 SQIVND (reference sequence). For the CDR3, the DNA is TGTGCCAGTAGTGAGTCGCGGTTCGGGGAGCTGTTTTTT. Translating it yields CASSESRFGELFF.

The CDR3 DNA follows: TGTGCCACCAGCAGAGATCCTCACACAGATACGCAGTATTTT. Translating it yields CATSRDPHTDTQYF. The V gene is TRBV15, the J gene TRBJ2-3; D unclear. V was pared by 0 bases and J by 2 bases, with 6 bases between. The CDR3 loop spans 14 amino acids. CDR1 is LNHNV and CDR2 is YYDKDF in the germline V gene (reference sequence). Variable domain in full (rest from reference TRBV15 and TRBJ2-3): DAMVIQNPRYQVTQFGKPVTLSCSQTLNHNVMYWYQQKSSQAPKLLFHYYDKDFNNEADTPDNFQSRRPNTSFCFLDIRSPGLGDTAMYLCATSRDPHTDTQYFGPGTRLTVL.

The CDR3 DNA sequence: TGTGCCAGTAGTGCCTGGGGGGGGAACGATGAGCAGTTCTTC. It yields the protein CASSAWGGNDEQFF. J is TRBJ2-1 and V is TRBV19, with 7 bases matching TRBD2. CDR3 length: 14 residues. V was pared by 5 bases and J by 8 bases, with 9 bases of the junction left unmatched. The V gene's germline CDR1 is LNHDA and CDR2 SQIVND (reference sequence).

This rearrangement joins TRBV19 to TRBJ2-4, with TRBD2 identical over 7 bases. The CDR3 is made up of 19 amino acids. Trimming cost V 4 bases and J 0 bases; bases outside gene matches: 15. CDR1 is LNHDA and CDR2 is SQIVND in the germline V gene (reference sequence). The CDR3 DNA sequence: TGTGCCAGTAGTAGTTCCCGGGACTACCTTCTTTTAGCCAAAAACATTCAGTACTTC. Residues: CASSSSRDYLLLAKNIQYF.